These 25 T cell receptor beta chains were sequenced from one sample in a study of blood T cell repertoires in COVID-19. Libraries were prepared by immunoSEQ multiplex PCR; TCRdb keeps only in-frame clonotypes and omits some of them. The sample consists of 200,000 or so clones, more than 80% of them appearing once. The sample was PBMCs or T cells enriched from blood (not recorded which). The receptors come from a woman between 18 and 30 years old who had recovered from COVID-19.

V usage is TRBV10-2 and J usage is TRBJ2-7; unclear D gene. Germline V gene data show CDR1 as WSHSY and CDR2 as SAAADI. The CDR3 runs to 13 residues. V lost 0 bases to trimming and J lost 4 bases, with 7 bases between them. CDR3 sequence reads: CASSESGDYEQYF. The CDR3 bases are TGCGCCAGCAGTGAGTCTGGAGATTACGAGCAGTACTTC.

The chain carries TRBV9 and TRBJ2-3, with 8 bases matching TRBD1. Germline V gives CDR1 SGDLS, CDR2 YYNGEE. This CDR3 has 17 residues. With V trimmed by 4 bases and J by 3 bases, 13 bases remained unmatched. The CDR3: CASSPSRGRERTDTQYF. As DNA, the CDR3 is TGTGCCAGCAGCCCGAGCAGGGGGCGTGAGAGGACAGATACGCAGTATTTT.

The chain carries TRBV7-8 and TRBJ2-2; 7 nucleotides agree with TRBD1. The length of the CDR3 is 16 residues. J was trimmed by 5 bases and V by 1 base; bases with no gene match: 7. The germline V gene encodes CDR1 SGHVS and CDR2 FQNEAQ. The CDR3 here is CASSLVDREVTGELFF. The CDR3 nucleotides are TGTGCCAGCAGCTTAGTAGACAGGGAAGTGACCGGGGAGCTGTTTTTT.

The chain recombines TRBV25-1 with TRBJ2-6; no firm D call. Germline values: CDR1 MGHDK, CDR2 SYGVNS. V lost 6 bases, J lost 4 bases, and 7 bases lay in between. The CDR3 spans 13 residues. The CDR3 nucleotides read TGTGCCAGCAGCTTAGCCGGGGCCAACGTCCTGACTTTC. Its translation: CASSLAGANVLTF.

The chain has TRBV4-1 and TRBJ1-1, with 7 bases fitting TRBD1. This CDR3 contains 15 residues. Unmatched junction bases numbered 5, after V lost 4 bases and J lost 0 bases. Germline V gives CDR1 MGHRA, CDR2 YSYEKL. The DNA for the CDR3 is TGCGCCAGCAGCCGAGGGGGCTCACTGAACACTGAAGCTTTCTTT. Amino acids: CASSRGGSLNTEAFF.

The sample holds one count of this clone. This chain joins TRBV28 and TRBJ2-7; TRBD2 agrees at 8 bases. The V and J ends lost 6 bases and 11 bases, in that order; junction bases with no gene match: 9. Germline V gene lookup returns CDR1 MDHEN and CDR2 SYDVKM. This CDR3 region has 12 residues. The chain's CDR3 is CASRLRRGEEYF. CDR3 DNA: TGTGCCAGCAGACTACGGCGGGGGGAGGAGTACTTC.

The CDR3 protein is CASRTSGRSTDTQYF. DNA for the CDR3: TGTGCCAGCAGGACTAGCGGGCGGAGCACAGATACGCAGTATTTT. The V call is TRBV2, the J call TRBJ2-3; 10 bases are shared with TRBD2. Germline V gene data show CDR1 as SNHLY and CDR2 as FYNNEI. CDR3 length: 15 amino acids. The V and J ends lost 6 bases and 0 bases, in that order; junction bases with no gene match: 3.

V is TRBV27 and J is TRBJ1-5; D not certain. V lost 4 bases, J lost 4 bases, and 8 bases lay in between. The germline gives CDR1 MNHEY, CDR2 SMNVEV (reference sequence). The CDR3 is made up of 13 amino acids. The CDR3 nucleotides are TGTGCCAGCAGTTACTACCTTAATCAGCCCCAGCATTTT. This codes for CASSYYLNQPQHF.

The rearrangement links TRBV28 to TRBJ1-1, with D maybe TRBD1 (6 bases). CDR3 length: 14 residues. CDR1 is MDHEN and CDR2 is SYDVKM in the germline V gene. Trimming shortened V by 6 bases and J by 4 bases, and 15 bases separated the two germline ends. CDR3 loop: CASRSQGWSTEAFF. CDR3 bases: TGTGCCAGCAGATCTCAGGGGTGGTCCACTGAAGCTTTCTTT.

The V call is TRBV3-1 (or the pseudogene TRBV3-2), the J call TRBJ1-3; 10 positions match TRBD1. The CDR3 consists of 15 residues. V was clipped by 6 bases and J by 4 bases; unmatched bases: 6. Germline V gene lookup returns CDR1 LGHDT and CDR2 YNNKEL (reference sequence). CDR3 in DNA: TGTGCCAGCAGGACCGGGACAGGGGAGGGAAACACCATATATTTT. Its translation is CASRTGTGEGNTIYF.

The gene calls are TRBV13 and TRBJ2-6; D perhaps matches TRBD2 (5 bases). The CDR3 consists of 15 residues. Germline lookup yields CDR1 PRHDT and CDR2 FYEKMQ (reference sequence). Trimming pared 3 bases from V and 3 bases from J, leaving 9 bases between. The CDR3 DNA reads TGTGCCAGCAGCTTCGGGGAGCTTGGGGCCAACGTCCTGACTTTC. It codes for CASSFGELGANVLTF. The full variable domain, rest sourced from reference TRBV13 and TRBJ2-6, is AAGVIQSPRHLIKEKRETATLKCYPIPRHDTVYWYQQGPGQDPQFLISFYEKMQSDKGSIPDRFSAQQFSDYHSELNMSSLELGDSALYFCASSFGELGANVLTFGAGSRLTVL.

V gene TRBV5-1 combines with J gene TRBJ2-3; the match to TRBD1 covers 11 bases. This CDR3 comprises 16 residues. V shed 4 bases, J shed 6 bases, and the junction held 10 bases outside the gene matches. Germline assignment: CDR1 SGHRS and CDR2 YFSETQ. The CDR3 loop is CASSPGTGGFGDTQYF. The CDR3, as DNA: TGCGCCAGCAGCCCCGGGACAGGGGGATTTGGGGATACGCAGTATTTT.

J is TRBJ1-6 and V is TRBV6-5, with 7 bases aligning to TRBD1. Germline-derived CDR1 and CDR2 are MNHEY and SVGAGI. The junction had 9 bases not matched to a gene; V was cut back by 4 bases and J by 9 bases. The CDR3 covers 15 residues. The CDR3 protein is CASSWGQPTRSPLHF. For the CDR3, the DNA is TGTGCCAGCAGTTGGGGACAGCCCACACGTTCACCCCTCCACTTT.

This chain connects TRBV18 to TRBJ2-1; 10 positions agree with TRBD2. Germline V CDR1 and CDR2: KGHSH, LQKENI. The V gene end was trimmed by 7 bases and the J gene end by 9 bases; junction bases not matched to a gene: 12. The CDR3 spans 15 residues. The CDR3 nucleotides are TGTGCCAGCTGCCTGGAGCTAGCGGGGGAGCGTGAGCAGTTCTTC. Its translation is CASCLELAGEREQFF.

The chain recombines TRBV5-5 with TRBJ2-7, with a tentative D call TRBD1 (5 bases). V was pared by 4 bases and J by 5 bases, with 19 bases between. The CDR3 loop spans 15 amino acids. From germline, CDR1 is SGHKS and CDR2 YYEKEE (reference sequence). In nucleotides, the CDR3 is TGTGCCAGCAGCAAGGCTACGCAGGGTATGAACGAGCAGTACTTC. Translation: CASSKATQGMNEQYF.

The J gene is TRBJ1-5, the V gene TRBV7-2, with 8 bases that match TRBD1. This CDR3 spans 14 amino acids. Germline V gene lookup returns CDR1 SGHTA and CDR2 FQGNSA. J lost 2 bases, V lost 4 bases, and 1 base had no gene match. This CDR3 is CASSSTGGNQPQHF. CDR3 coding DNA: TGTGCCAGCAGCTCGACAGGGGGCAATCAGCCCCAGCATTTT. Full variable domain (outside the CDR3, taken from reference TRBV7-2 and TRBJ1-5): GAGVSQSPSNKVTEKGKDVELRCDPISGHTALYWYRQSLGQGLEFLIYFQGNSAPDKSGLPSDRFSAERTGGSVSTLTIQRTQQEDSAVYLCASSSTGGNQPQHFGDGTRLSIL.

About this clone: One end of the junction does not line up with germline, which may come from a read error. The chain combines TRBV4-2 with TRBJ2-7, with TRBD1 as a possible D gene (6 bases). The length of the CDR3 is 16 residues. Germline V gene lookup returns CDR1 LGHNA and CDR2 YNFKEQ. CDR3: CASSQDLTGTSSEQYF. The CDR3 DNA sequence: TGTGCCAGCAGCCAAGACCTCACAGGGACGTCCTCCGAGCAGTACTTC.

The chain is built from TRBV24-1 and TRBJ2-3, with a possible D match to TRBD1 (5 bases). Trimming shortened V by 1 base and J by 8 bases, and 15 bases separated the two germline ends. The CDR3 covers 15 residues. Germline assignment: CDR1 KGHDR and CDR2 SFDVKD. Here the CDR3 DNA reads TGTGCCACCAGTGATTTCCCCAAGGGGTCAGGTACGCAGTATTTT. This sequence encodes CATSDFPKGSGTQYF.

V is TRBV18 and J is TRBJ1-2; 8 nucleotides align to TRBD1. V lost 6 bases and J lost 4; bases outside the gene matches: 4. Germline loops: CDR1 KGHSH, CDR2 LQKENI. CDR3 length: 13 residues. The CDR3 region has the DNA TGTGCCAGCTCGCCGGGACAGGCCTATGGCTACACCTTC. It is translated as CASSPGQAYGYTF.

This clone was detected once. The J gene is TRBJ1-2, the V gene TRBV5-4, with D unresolved. V lost 4 bases, J lost 5 bases, and 15 bases lay in between. This CDR3 spans 14 amino acids. Germline CDR1 is SGHNT and CDR2 is YYREEE (reference sequence). Here the CDR3 reads CASSPFQSTYGYTF. The CDR3 nucleotides read TGTGCCAGCAGCCCGTTCCAATCAACTTATGGCTACACCTTC.

V usage is TRBV24-1 and J usage is TRBJ1-2; no clear D. This CDR3 comprises 16 residues. Trimming left V 0 bases short and J 4 bases short, with 14 bases between. Germline CDR1 and CDR2: KGHDR and SFDVKD. CDR3 region: CATSDLFFLGTYGYTF. CDR3 DNA sequence: TGTGCCACCAGTGATTTGTTTTTTCTCGGTACCTATGGCTACACCTTC.

The genes are TRBV1 and TRBJ1-5. TRBV1 is noted as a pseudogene. The length of the CDR3 is 19 residues. The CDR3 DNA reads as TGCACCAGCAGCCAAGATCTGTATAAGGAGAGGTATAGCAATCAGCCCCAGCATTTT. Residues: CTSSQDLYKERYSNQPQHF.

J is TRBJ2-1 and V is TRBV28; 7 bases line up with TRBD1. Trimming removed 3 bases from V and 7 bases from J; junction bases left unmatched: 12. This CDR3 contains 16 residues. Germline CDR1 is MDHEN and CDR2 is SYDVKM. CDR3 DNA: TGTGCCAGCAGTTTTTACTCGACAGGGTCGGGGAATGAGCAGTTCTTC. Protein product: CASSFYSTGSGNEQFF.

This rearrangement joins TRBV28 to TRBJ2-2, with 8 bases fitting TRBD1. The trim removed 6 bases at V and 2 bases at J, leaving 8 bases unmatched. Germline CDR1 reads MDHEN; CDR2 reads SYDVKM. This CDR3 has 16 amino acids. CDR3 bases: TGTGCCAGCAGCCCTCCCAGGGGGCTTAACACCGGGGAGCTGTTTTTT. Its protein product is CASSPPRGLNTGELFF.

The gene calls are TRBV19 and TRBJ2-3, with D unclear. The CDR3 consists of 14 residues. The V and J ends lost 6 bases and 1 base respectively, with 11 bases between them. CDR1 is LNHDA, CDR2 SQIVND, per germline (reference sequence). DNA of the CDR3: TGTGCCAGTAGACGGCGGCCGGGCACAGATACGCAGTATTTT. This translates into CASRRRPGTDTQYF.